This T cell receptor (beta chain) is from a study of T-cell memory formation after mild COVID-19. Looking at the study overall: TCR clusters mostly belonged to single donors.

Germline loops: CDR1 SGHRS, CDR2 YFSETQ. The CDR3 covers 14 residues. V dropped 2 bases and J dropped 4 bases, with 12 bases sitting between them. Study-level findings and limits: CD4+ contracting clones were found mainly in CM and EM, and CD8+ ones in EMRA. What remained unconfirmed was the SARS-CoV-2 specificity of second-wave clones peaking on day 37.

A note on this clonotype: As yet, its antigen is unknown.

TCRdb recomputed calls from the 5' RACE reads with MiXCR, one row per CDR3 protein. The data show about 150,000 distinct CDR3 sequences, roughly 21% seen once. The sequenced sample was PBMCs or a T cell subset sorted from them (not recorded which). V and J are TRBV5-1 and TRBJ2-5, with a tentative D call TRBD1 (6 bases). The source of this sequence is an adult woman who had mild COVID-19 (a few samples of this study predate the infection). Cell type and time point are not known. The CDR3 coding sequence is TGCGCCAGCAGCTTAGGTACAGGGACAGAGACCCAGTACTTC. Translation gives CASSLGTGTETQYF.